These 25 T cell receptor beta chains were all obtained from the same sample, sequenced in a study of T cells in Graves' hyperthyroidism and ophthalmopathy. RNA transcripts were the template for amplifying TCR beta CDR3 regions. Initially, a first-round RT-PCR of the TCR CDR3 employed the HTBI primer set. MiXCR was run by TCRdb on the multiplex PCR reads, yielding one entry per CDR3 protein. The repertoire includes about 400,000 distinct CDR3 sequences, roughly 14% of them detected once, and under 15% sits in the top ten. The sample taken for sequencing was blood. These receptors were taken from a man between 18 and 29 years old with Graves' ophthalmopathy.

This clonotype was counted a few times. The chain uses TRBV5-1 and TRBJ1-4; D unresolved. The CDR3 length is 15 residues. V was trimmed by 0 bases and J by 5 bases, leaving 11 bases between them. CDR1 and CDR2 from the germline V gene are SGHRS and YFSETQ. Here the CDR3 DNA reads TGCGCCAGCAGCTTGGCCACCAAGGAGAATGAAAAACTGTTTTTT. It yields the protein CASSLATKENEKLFF.

V gene TRBV4-1 combines with J gene TRBJ2-3; D possibly corresponds to TRBD2 (6 bases). The V gene's germline CDR1 is MGHRA and CDR2 YSYEKL. V shed 4 bases and J shed 2 bases, with 19 bases lying between them. The CDR3 sequence is 17 residues long. In DNA form, the CDR3 reads TGCGCCAGCAGCCTCCGGGGTACGGGAGCTGCCACAGATACGCAGTATTTT. It translates to CASSLRGTGAATDTQYF.

This clonotype occurred a few times. This rearrangement joins TRBV4-1 to TRBJ2-5; D is uncertain. The ends were cut back, 0 bases at V and 4 bases at J, with 6 bases in the middle. CDR1 is MGHRA, CDR2 YSYEKL, per germline. This CDR3 spans 13 amino acids. The CDR3 DNA follows: TGCGCCAGCAGCCAAGATAGCAGAGAGACCCAGTACTTC. Residues: CASSQDSRETQYF.

This clonotype was seen many times. The gene calls are TRBV20-1 and TRBJ2-5, with 7 bases fitting TRBD2. V lost 6 bases and J lost 4; bases outside the gene matches: 8. The V gene's germline CDR1 is DFQATT and CDR2 SNEGSKA (reference sequence). The CDR3 covers 13 residues. The CDR3 region has the DNA TGCAGTGCGAGACTAGCACTTGGAGAGACCCAGTACTTC. This codes for CSARLALGETQYF.

The chain has TRBV19 and TRBJ2-7; perhaps TRBD1 as D (5 bases). In germline, CDR1 is LNHDA, CDR2 SQIVND (reference sequence). V lost 6 bases and J 6 bases, leaving 9 bases between the germline ends. The CDR3 sequence is 11 residues long. CDR3: CASRWGSEQYF. The CDR3 DNA follows: TGTGCCAGTAGGTGGGGCAGCGAGCAGTACTTC.

This clonotype was picked up many times. The chain employs TRBV5-1 and TRBJ2-7, with 8 bases identical to TRBD1. The CDR3 is made up of 13 amino acids. CDR1 and CDR2 from the germline V gene are SGHRS and YFSETQ. The V gene end was trimmed by 5 bases and the J gene end by 4 bases; junction bases not matched to a gene: 5. The CDR3 reads CASRGQGAYEQYF. The CDR3 coding sequence is TGCGCCAGCAGAGGGCAGGGGGCGTACGAGCAGTACTTC.

At least ten counts were recorded for this clonotype. The V gene is TRBV7-2, the J gene TRBJ2-1; no clear D gene. V lost 5 bases to trimming and J lost 9 bases, with 11 bases between them. The CDR3 runs 12 residues. From germline, CDR1 is SGHTA and CDR2 FQGNSA. The CDR3 protein is CASSARVGEQFF. As DNA, the CDR3 is TGTGCCAGCAGCGCCCGTGTGGGTGAGCAGTTCTTC.

Turning to this clonotype: One base away lies a much larger clone, so this may be a sequencing read error. The chain joins TRBV20-1 to TRBJ1-2; D ambiguous. The length of the CDR3 is 16 residues. Deletions cut 0 bases from V and 4 bases from J, with 18 bases between. Germline assignment: CDR1 DFQATT and CDR2 SNEGSKA (reference sequence). This chain's CDR3 is CSARDPTTGIIYGYTF. DNA of the CDR3: TGCAGTGCTAGAGATCCTACCACCGGGATAATCTATGGCTACACCTTC.

In this sample, this clonotype turned up a few times. The V gene is TRBV25-1, the J gene TRBJ2-7, with 7 bases lining up with TRBD2. CDR1 is MGHDK and CDR2 is SYGVNS in the germline V gene. J lost 5 bases, V lost 5 bases, and 9 bases had no gene match. The CDR3 is 14 amino acids. The DNA of the CDR3 is TGTGCCAGCAGTCCCGTCGGACTAGTCGACGAGCAGTACTTC. It yields the protein CASSPVGLVDEQYF.

The V and J genes are TRBV15 and TRBJ1-2; D remains ambiguous. The CDR3 sequence is 14 residues long. V dropped 5 bases and J dropped 6 bases, with 16 bases sitting between them. Per germline, CDR1 LNHNV and CDR2 YYDKDF (reference sequence). CDR3: CATSPRVRSDGYTF. DNA of the CDR3: TGTGCCACCAGCCCCCGGGTAAGGAGCGATGGCTACACCTTC. The whole variable domain, filled in from reference TRBV15 and TRBJ1-2, reads DAMVIQNPRYQVTQFGKPVTLSCSQTLNHNVMYWYQQKSSQAPKLLFHYYDKDFNNEADTPDNFQSRRPNTSFCFLDIRSPGLGDTAMYLCATSPRVRSDGYTFGSGTRLTVV.

There are many counts of this clonotype. V is TRBV20-1 and J is TRBJ2-3; 15 nucleotides align to TRBD2. V was clipped by 5 bases and J by 4 bases; unmatched bases: 7. Germline-derived CDR1 and CDR2 are DFQATT and SNEGSKA (reference sequence). The CDR3 spans 16 residues. The CDR3 bases are TGCAGTGCTCAACCCAGGACTAGCGGGGGGGCAGATACGCAGTATTTT. Translating gives CSAQPRTSGGADTQYF.

The chain joins TRBV4-2 to TRBJ1-2; D uncertain. Germline V gives CDR1 LGHNA, CDR2 YNFKEQ. This CDR3 has 14 amino acids. Trimming took 0 bases from V and 0 from J, leaving 5 bases between them. CDR3 in amino acids: CASSQDLANYGYTF. CDR3 bases: TGTGCCAGCAGCCAAGATCTGGCTAACTATGGCTACACCTTC.

This clonotype has ten or more counts. The chain combines TRBV14 with TRBJ2-5; D may be TRBD2 (7 bases). Trimming shortened V by 5 bases and J by 5 bases, and 18 bases separated the two germline ends. CDR1 is SGHDN, CDR2 FVKESK, per germline. The CDR3 is 15 residues long. This CDR3 is CASSFSTGRDETQYF. CDR3 sequence (DNA): TGTGCCAGCAGCTTCTCTACAGGGAGGGATGAGACCCAGTACTTC. Full variable domain (remainder filled in from reference TRBV14 and TRBJ2-5): EAGVTQFPSHSVIEKGQTVTLRCDPISGHDNLYWYRRVMGKEIKFLLHFVKESKQDESGMPNNRFLAERTGGTYSTLKVQPAELEDSGVYFCASSFSTGRDETQYFGPGTRLLVL.

This clonotype was detected many times. The chain employs TRBV5-8 and TRBJ1-4; 8 bases are shared with TRBD1. Germline trimming cut 4 bases from V and 7 bases from J; bases unmatched to any gene: 12. The CDR3 is 16 residues long. CDR1 is SGHTS and CDR2 is YDEGEE in the germline V gene. The CDR3 reads CASSPRLTGDSEKLFF. CDR3 coding DNA: TGTGCCAGCAGCCCTCGCCTGACAGGGGATAGTGAAAAACTGTTTTTT. Together with reference TRBV5-8 and TRBJ1-4, the CDR3 gives the full variable domain: EAGVTQSPTHLIKTRGQQATLRCSPISGHTSVYWYQQALGLGLQFLLWYDEGEERNRGNFPPRFSGRQFPNYSSELNVNALELEDSALYLCASSPRLTGDSEKLFFGSGTQLSVL.

This clonotype was counted at least ten times. CDR3 in DNA: TGTGCCAGCAGCCAAGGGTCTAGCGGGAGAGATGAGCAGTTCTTC. Protein: CASSQGSSGRDEQFF. This chain uses TRBV3-1 with TRBJ2-1; 10 bases align to TRBD2. Trimming cost V 1 base and J 8 bases; bases outside gene matches: 5. This CDR3 has 15 amino acids. In germline, CDR1 is LGHDT, CDR2 YNNKEL (reference sequence).

The table lists this clonotype with a few counts. The CDR3: CAWTTRWLAGAYEQYF. DNA of the CDR3: TGTGCCTGGACTACTCGGTGGCTAGCGGGGGCCTACGAGCAGTACTTC. This sequence joins TRBV30 and TRBJ2-7; 10 bases match TRBD2. Germline CDR1 is GTSNPN and CDR2 is SVGIG (reference sequence). Trimming removed 4 bases from V and 2 bases from J; junction bases left unmatched: 11. This CDR3 is built from 16 residues.

This clonotype was counted between two and nine times. In DNA form, the CDR3 reads TGTGCCAGCAGTACCCGGACAGGGAGCTCCTACAATGAGCAGTTCTTC. Protein: CASSTRTGSSYNEQFF. V is TRBV7-9 and J is TRBJ2-1; the match to TRBD1 covers 8 bases. The CDR3 runs to 16 residues. Germline CDR1 reads SEHNR; CDR2 reads FQNEAQ (reference sequence). V lost 6 bases and J lost 0; bases outside the gene matches: 7.

This clonotype came up a few times. The V and J genes are TRBV11-3 and TRBJ1-5; 7 positions match TRBD1. Germline lookup yields CDR1 SGHNT and CDR2 YENEEA. V trimming: 4 bases; J trimming: 0 bases; junction bases outside the gene matches: 9. The CDR3 has 17 residues. CDR3: CASSWGTGDYSNQPQHF. The CDR3 nucleotides read TGTGCCAGCAGCTGGGGAACAGGGGACTATAGCAATCAGCCCCAGCATTTT.

This clonotype was found many times. The chain is built from TRBV5-1 and TRBJ2-1; 8 bases are shared with TRBD2. The CDR3 totals 16 residues. Trimming removed 4 bases from V and 1 base from J; junction bases left unmatched: 7. Germline CDR1 SGHRS, CDR2 YFSETQ. This CDR3 reads CASSASGSLSYNEQFF. CDR3 DNA sequence: TGCGCCAGCAGCGCGAGCGGGAGCTTGTCCTACAATGAGCAGTTCTTC.

Concerning this clonotype: One base away lies a much larger clone, so this may be a sequencing read error. The V call is TRBV20-1, the J call TRBJ2-7, with TRBD1 matching 9 bases. Trimming cost V 6 bases and J 7 bases; bases outside gene matches: 4. Germline V gene lookup returns CDR1 DFQATT and CDR2 SNEGSKA (reference sequence). The CDR3 is 11 amino acids. CDR3: CSAGTGREQYF. CDR3 nucleotide sequence: TGCAGTGCCGGGACAGGGCGAGAGCAGTACTTC.

This clonotype appeared many times. The junction and the germline gene differ at one end; a read error may be behind it. CDR3 sequence: CASSLEGGNEQFF. In nucleotides, the CDR3 is TGTGCTAGCAGCTTAGAGGGCGGGAATGAGCAGTTCTTC. The chain joins TRBV7-7 to TRBJ2-1; D might be TRBD2 (5 bases). Per germline, CDR1 SSHAT and CDR2 FNYEAQ (reference sequence). The length of the CDR3 is 13 residues.

This clonotype was recorded a few times. This chain connects TRBV5-8 to TRBJ1-4; D uncertain. CDR1 and CDR2 (germline): SGHTS, YDEGEE. The CDR3 is made up of 15 amino acids. Trimming pared 1 base from V and 4 bases from J, leaving 11 bases between. CDR3 sequence: CASSLPREVNEKLFF. The CDR3 nucleotides are TGTGCCAGCAGCTTGCCAAGGGAAGTTAATGAAAAACTGTTTTTT.

In this sample, this clonotype turned up a few times. The chain recombines TRBV29-1 with TRBJ1-5; D is unresolved. CDR1 is SQVTM, CDR2 ANQGSEA, per germline. CDR3 length: 13 amino acids. The V end was cut by 6 bases, the J end by 2 bases, with 11 bases between. CDR3 DNA sequence: TGCAGCGTCCAAGAAATCGGCAATCAGCCCCAGCATTTT. Encoded protein: CSVQEIGNQPQHF.

Concerning this clonotype itself: At one boundary the junction diverges from the germline segment, which might be a read error. The chain carries TRBV5-5 and TRBJ2-5; 9 nucleotides align to TRBD2. Germline V gives CDR1 SGHKS, CDR2 YYEKEE (reference sequence). CDR3 length: 14 amino acids. This CDR3 is CASSHAGGFETQYF. The CDR3 DNA sequence: TGCGCCAGCAGCCACGCGGGAGGGTTCGAGACCCAGTACTTC. The whole variable domain, filled in from reference TRBV5-5 and TRBJ2-5, reads DAGVTQSPTHLIKTRGQQVTLRCSPISGHKSVSWYQQVLGQGPQFIFQYYEKEERGRGNFPDRFSARQFPNYSSELNVNALLLGDSALYLCASSHAGGFETQYFGPGTRLLVL.

At least ten counts were recorded for this clonotype. The chain employs TRBV11-2 and TRBJ2-1, with TRBD2 matching 7 bases. Germline CDR1 reads SGHAT; CDR2 reads FQNNGV. There are 16 residues in the CDR3. With V trimmed by 1 base and J by 7 bases, 10 bases remained unmatched. CDR3 protein: CASSLAAGRPGNEQFF. DNA of the CDR3: TGTGCCAGCAGCTTAGCAGCGGGGCGTCCAGGAAATGAGCAGTTCTTC.